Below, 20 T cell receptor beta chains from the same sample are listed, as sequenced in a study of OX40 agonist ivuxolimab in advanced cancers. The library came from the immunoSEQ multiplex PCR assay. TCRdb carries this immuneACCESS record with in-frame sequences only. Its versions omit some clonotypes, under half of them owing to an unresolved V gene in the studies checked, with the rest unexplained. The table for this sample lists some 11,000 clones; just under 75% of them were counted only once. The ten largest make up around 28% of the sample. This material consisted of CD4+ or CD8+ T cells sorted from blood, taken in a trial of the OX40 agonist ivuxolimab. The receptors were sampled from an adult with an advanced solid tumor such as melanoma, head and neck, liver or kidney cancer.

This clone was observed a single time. Here the CDR3 reads CASRPGAGTGELFF. The DNA for the CDR3 is TGTGCCAGCAGACCCGGGGCAGGCACCGGGGAGCTGTTTTTT. The chain combines TRBV28 with TRBJ2-2; D tentatively fits TRBD1 or TRBD2 (5 bases each). Germline assignment: CDR1 MDHEN and CDR2 SYDVKM. The CDR3 length is 14 residues. V was pared by 6 bases and J by 4 bases, with 12 bases between.

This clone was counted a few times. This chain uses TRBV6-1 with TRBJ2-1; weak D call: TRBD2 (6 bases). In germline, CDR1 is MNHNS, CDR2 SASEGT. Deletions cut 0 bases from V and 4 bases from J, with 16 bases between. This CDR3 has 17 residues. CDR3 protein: CASSEAGTPEEYNEQFF. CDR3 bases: TGTGCCAGCAGTGAAGCAGGGACTCCCGAAGAGTACAATGAGCAGTTCTTC.

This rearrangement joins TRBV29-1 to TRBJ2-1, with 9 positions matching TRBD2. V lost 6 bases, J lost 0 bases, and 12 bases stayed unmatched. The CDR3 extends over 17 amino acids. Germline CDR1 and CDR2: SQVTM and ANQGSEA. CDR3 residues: CSVDGLAGRHSYNEQFF. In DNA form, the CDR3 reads TGCAGCGTGGACGGCCTAGCGGGAAGACACTCCTACAATGAGCAGTTCTTC.

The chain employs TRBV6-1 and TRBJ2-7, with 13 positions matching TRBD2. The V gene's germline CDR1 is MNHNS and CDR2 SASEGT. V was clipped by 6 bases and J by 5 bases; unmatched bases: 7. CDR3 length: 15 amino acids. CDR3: CASRRTSGSGHEQYF. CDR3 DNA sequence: TGTGCCAGCAGGAGGACTAGCGGGAGTGGCCACGAGCAGTACTTC.

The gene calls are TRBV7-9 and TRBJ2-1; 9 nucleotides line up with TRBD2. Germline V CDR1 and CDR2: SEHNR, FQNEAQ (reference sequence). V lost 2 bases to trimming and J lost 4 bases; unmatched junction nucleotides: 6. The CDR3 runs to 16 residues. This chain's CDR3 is CASSLSGLAPYNEQFF. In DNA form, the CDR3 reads TGTGCCAGCAGCTTAAGCGGACTAGCGCCTTACAATGAGCAGTTCTTC.

The chain's CDR3 is CASSLGEAGQGTNEQFF. CDR3 nucleotides: TGTGCCAGCAGTTTGGGTGAGGCGGGACAGGGCACCAATGAGCAGTTCTTC. The genes are TRBV28 and TRBJ2-1; 9 bases agree with TRBD1. This CDR3 has 17 amino acids. The germline CDR1 and CDR2 sequences are MDHEN and SYDVKM. Germline trimming cut 3 bases from V and 6 bases from J; bases unmatched to any gene: 12.

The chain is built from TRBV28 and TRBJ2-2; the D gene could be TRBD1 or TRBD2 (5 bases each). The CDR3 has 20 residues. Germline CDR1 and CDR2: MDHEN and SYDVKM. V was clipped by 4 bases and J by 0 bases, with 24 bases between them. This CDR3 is CASSSLGTFLSHPNTGELFF. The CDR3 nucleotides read TGTGCCAGCAGTTCATTGGGGACGTTTCTATCACACCCGAACACCGGGGAGCTGTTTTTT.

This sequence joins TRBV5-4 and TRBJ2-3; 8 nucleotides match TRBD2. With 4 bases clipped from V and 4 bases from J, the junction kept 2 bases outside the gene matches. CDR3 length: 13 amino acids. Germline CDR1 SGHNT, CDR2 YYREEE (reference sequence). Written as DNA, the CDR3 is TGTGCCAGCAGCCTTAGCGGGGCAGATACGCAGTATTTT. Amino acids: CASSLSGADTQYF.

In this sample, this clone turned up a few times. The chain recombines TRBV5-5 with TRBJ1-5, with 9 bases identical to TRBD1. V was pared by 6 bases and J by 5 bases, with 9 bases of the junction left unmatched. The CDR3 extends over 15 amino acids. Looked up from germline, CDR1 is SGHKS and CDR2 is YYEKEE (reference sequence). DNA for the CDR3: TGTGCCAGCACCCCGACAGGGGGATTGGATCAGCCCCAGCATTTT. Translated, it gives CASTPTGGLDQPQHF. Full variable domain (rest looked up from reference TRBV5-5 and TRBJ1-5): DAGVTQSPTHLIKTRGQQVTLRCSPISGHKSVSWYQQVLGQGPQFIFQYYEKEERGRGNFPDRFSARQFPNYSSELNVNALLLGDSALYLCASTPTGGLDQPQHFGDGTRLSIL.

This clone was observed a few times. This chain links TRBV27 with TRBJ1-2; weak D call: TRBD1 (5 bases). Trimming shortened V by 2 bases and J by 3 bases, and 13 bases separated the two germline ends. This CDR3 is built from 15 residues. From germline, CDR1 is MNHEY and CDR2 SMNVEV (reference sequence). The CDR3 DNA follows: TGTGCCAGCAGTTTAAGCCAGGGATACTACTATGGCTACACCTTC. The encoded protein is CASSLSQGYYYGYTF.

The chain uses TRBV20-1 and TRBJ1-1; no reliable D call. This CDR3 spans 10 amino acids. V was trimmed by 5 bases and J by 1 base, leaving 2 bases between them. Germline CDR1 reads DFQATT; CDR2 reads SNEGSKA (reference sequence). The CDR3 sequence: CSAGNTEAFF. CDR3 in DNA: TGCAGTGCTGGGAACACTGAAGCTTTCTTT.

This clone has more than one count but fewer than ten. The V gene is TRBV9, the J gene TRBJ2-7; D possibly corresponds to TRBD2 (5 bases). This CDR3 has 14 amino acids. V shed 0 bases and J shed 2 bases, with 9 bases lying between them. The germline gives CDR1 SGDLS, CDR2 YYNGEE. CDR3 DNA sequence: TGTGCCAGCAGCGTAGGAGGAGGTACCTACGAGCAGTACTTC. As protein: CASSVGGGTYEQYF. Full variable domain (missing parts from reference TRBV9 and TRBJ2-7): DSGVTQTPKHLITATGQRVTLRCSPRSGDLSVYWYQQSLDQGLQFLIQYYNGEERAKGNILERFSAQQFPDLHSELNLSSLELGDSALYFCASSVGGGTYEQYFGPGTRLTVT.

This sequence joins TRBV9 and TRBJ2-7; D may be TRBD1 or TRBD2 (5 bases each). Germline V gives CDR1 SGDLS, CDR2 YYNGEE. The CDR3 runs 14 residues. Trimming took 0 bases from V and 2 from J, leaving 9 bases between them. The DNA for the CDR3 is TGTGCCAGCAGCGTAGGGGGACCAGCCTACGAGCAGTACTTC. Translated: CASSVGGPAYEQYF.

CDR3 loop: CASSEDSWRNEQYF. The CDR3 coding sequence is TGCGCCAGCAGCGAGGACAGTTGGAGAAACGAGCAGTACTTC. The V call is TRBV4-3, the J call TRBJ2-7; the D gene is possibly TRBD1 (6 bases). Germline V lookup: CDR1 LGHNA, CDR2 YSLEER. The CDR3 is made up of 14 amino acids. Trimming cost V 5 bases and J 5 bases, with 16 bases left between them.

The CDR3 reads CAIGGLSNTQYF. As DNA, the CDR3 is TGTGCCATTGGTGGACTCTCGAATACGCAGTATTTT. V and J are TRBV6-1 and TRBJ2-3, with D maybe TRBD2 (5 bases). The CDR3 has 12 residues. Trimming shortened V by 10 bases and J by 7 bases, and 15 bases separated the two germline ends. Germline assignment: CDR1 MNHNS and CDR2 SASEGT.

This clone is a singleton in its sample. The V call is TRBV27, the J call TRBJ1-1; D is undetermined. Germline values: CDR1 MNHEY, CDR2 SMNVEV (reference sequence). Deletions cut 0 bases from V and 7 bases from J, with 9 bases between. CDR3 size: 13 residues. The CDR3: CASSLSSRNEAFF. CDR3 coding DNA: TGTGCCAGCAGTTTATCGAGTCGCAATGAAGCTTTCTTT.

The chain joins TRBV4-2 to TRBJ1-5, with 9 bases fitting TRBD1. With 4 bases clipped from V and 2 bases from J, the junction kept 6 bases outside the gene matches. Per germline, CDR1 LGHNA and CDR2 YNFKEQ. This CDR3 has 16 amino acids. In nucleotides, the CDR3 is TGTGCCAGCAGCCCGGGACAGGGAATCGGCAATCAGCCCCAGCATTTT. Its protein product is CASSPGQGIGNQPQHF.

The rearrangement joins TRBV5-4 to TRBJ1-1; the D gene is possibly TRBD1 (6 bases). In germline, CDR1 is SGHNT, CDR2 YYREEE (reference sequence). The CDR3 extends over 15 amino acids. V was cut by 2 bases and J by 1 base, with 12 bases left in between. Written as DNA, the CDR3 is TGTGCCAGCAGCTTCCTGTACAGGGAGAACACTGAAGCTTTCTTT. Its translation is CASSFLYRENTEAFF.

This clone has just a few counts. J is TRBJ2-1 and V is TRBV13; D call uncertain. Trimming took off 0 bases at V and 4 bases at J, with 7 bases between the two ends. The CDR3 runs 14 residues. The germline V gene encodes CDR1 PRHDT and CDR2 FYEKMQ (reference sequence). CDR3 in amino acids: CASSLGQLYNEQFF. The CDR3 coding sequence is TGTGCCAGCAGCTTAGGACAGTTATACAATGAGCAGTTCTTC.

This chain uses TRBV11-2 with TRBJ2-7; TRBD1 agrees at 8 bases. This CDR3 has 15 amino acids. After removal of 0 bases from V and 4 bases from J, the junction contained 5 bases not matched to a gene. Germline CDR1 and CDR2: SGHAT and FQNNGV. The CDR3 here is CASSLDTGGLYEQYF. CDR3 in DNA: TGTGCCAGCAGCTTAGATACAGGGGGTTTGTACGAGCAGTACTTC.